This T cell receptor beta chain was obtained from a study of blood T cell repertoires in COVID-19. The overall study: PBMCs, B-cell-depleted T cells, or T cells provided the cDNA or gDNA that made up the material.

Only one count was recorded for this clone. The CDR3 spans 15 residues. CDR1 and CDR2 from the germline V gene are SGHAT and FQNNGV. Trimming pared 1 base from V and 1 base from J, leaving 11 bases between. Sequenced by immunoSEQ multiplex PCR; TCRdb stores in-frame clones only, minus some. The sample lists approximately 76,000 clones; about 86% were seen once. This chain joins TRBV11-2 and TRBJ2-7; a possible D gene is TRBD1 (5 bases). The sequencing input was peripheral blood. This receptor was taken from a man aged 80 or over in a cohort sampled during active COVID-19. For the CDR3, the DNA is TGTGCCAGCAGCTTAGGGACACTTACGTCCTACGAGCAGTACTTC. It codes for CASSLGTLTSYEQYF. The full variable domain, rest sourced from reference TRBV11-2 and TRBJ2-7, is EAGVAQSPRYKIIEKRQSVAFWCNPISGHATLYWYQQILGQGPKLLIQFQNNGVVDDSQLPKDRFSAERLKGVDSTLKIQPAKLEDSAVYLCASSLGTLTSYEQYFGPGTRLTVT.